This T cell receptor beta chain was sequenced in a study of T cell repertoires in cytomegalovirus infection. A note on this clonotype: What it binds is not known.

TCRdb re-analysed the reads in MiXCR, keeping a single row per CDR3 protein. The sample lists 800,000 to 950,000 distinct CDR3 sequences; 30% to 35% were seen once. General study results and limits: Based on cumulative public TCR beta family frequency, carriers of CMV plus the relevant HLA were identified.

The V gene lost 11 bases and the J gene lost 0 bases, with 14 bases spanning the gap. The CDR3 is 14 residues long. From germline, CDR1 is MNHEY and CDR2 SMNVEV (reference sequence). This sample comprised cultured CD8+ T cells from PBMCs, obtained from culture after CMV antigen stimulation. This receptor was obtained from a human donor in good health (CMV status not recorded). Some clones in this sample may be carry-over from other donors' samples. The gene calls are TRBV27 and TRBJ2-1, with D maybe TRBD2 (5 bases). This CDR3 reads CAAGGVSSYNEQFF. The CDR3 bases are TGTGCCGCGGGTGGCGTAAGCTCCTACAATGAGCAGTTCTTC.